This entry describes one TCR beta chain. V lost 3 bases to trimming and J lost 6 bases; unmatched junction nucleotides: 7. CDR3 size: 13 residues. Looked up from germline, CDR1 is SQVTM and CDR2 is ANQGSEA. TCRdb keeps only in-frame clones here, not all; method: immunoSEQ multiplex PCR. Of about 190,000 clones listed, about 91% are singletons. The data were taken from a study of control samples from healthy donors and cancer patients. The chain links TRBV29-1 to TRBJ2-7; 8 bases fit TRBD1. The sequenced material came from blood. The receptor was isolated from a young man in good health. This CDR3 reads CSVETGVHREQYF. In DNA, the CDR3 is TGCAGCGTTGAGACAGGGGTCCACCGCGAGCAGTACTTC.